The sequence of this T cell receptor (beta chain) was determined in a study of blood T cell repertoires in COVID-19. Across the whole study: Acute and convalescent COVID-19 specimens originated in the United States, Italy and Spain.

The method was immunoSEQ multiplex PCR; TCRdb's version includes in-frame clones alone and lacks a portion of them. The table shows approximately 80,000 clones, with around 79% occurring only once. Per the germline V gene, CDR1 is SGDLS and CDR2 is YYNGEE. The length of the CDR3 is 14 residues. Trimming removed 3 bases at V and 4 bases at J, with 10 bases between. The sequencing input was peripheral blood. The TCR comes from a man in his forties or fifties with active or convalescent COVID-19. The chain uses TRBV9 and TRBJ2-2; D not resolved. The CDR3 sequence: CASSGQILTGELFF. In nucleotides, the CDR3 is TGTGCCAGCAGCGGGCAGATCCTCACCGGGGAGCTGTTTTTT.